What follows describes a single TCR beta chain. Its specific antigen is unknown. No clone much larger than this one lies a single base away; base qualities are absent. Stable Graves' hyperthyroidism was defined as no progression to ophthalmopathy during 18 months of follow-up. Hyperthyroidism patients were newly diagnosed, had a disease duration of under 2 months, and were aged 18 to 65 years. The study excluded patients with uncontrolled infections, other autoimmune diseases, pregnancy or lactation. Diagnoses were based on clinical symptoms, serum thyroxine and TRAb, thyroid ultrasound and orbital computed tomography. PBMCs were isolated from more than 8 ml of fresh peripheral blood by Ficoll-Paque density gradient centrifugation. Trizol reagent was used to extract total RNA, and RNA quality was then checked on an Agilent 2100 Bioanalyzer. This entry is derived from a study of T cells in Graves' hyperthyroidism and ophthalmopathy (dated by TCRdb to the late 2010s). For context, the study as a whole: Peripheral blood was sampled at the time of initial diagnosis, prior to any treatment. To identify TCR V-J signatures that set the groups apart, the researchers used a discovery cohort of more than 95 patients, made up of some 41 with Graves' ophthalmopathy and about 60 with stable Graves' hyperthyroidism. Whether ophthalmopathy could be predicted prospectively was tested in an independent validation cohort made up of under 20 hyperthyroidism patients plus 17 patients who later progressed to ophthalmopathy. The roughly 91 discovery patients were randomly divided into training and test sets at a 7:3 ratio. In addition, the study compared T-cell repertoires in thyroid tissue and in blood from over 5 Graves' hyperthyroidism patients. Once sampling was done, hyperthyroidism patients were given methimazole at a starting dose of 30 mg daily, whereas ophthalmopathy patients were given high-dose intravenous methylprednisolone. According to the paper, TCR Vbeta CDR3 sequencing was carried out on over 130 peripheral blood samples, which came from under 50 ophthalmopathy, around 74 hyperthyroidism and 17 progressor patients. Overall study outcomes, separate from this receptor: Sample size was not statistically predetermined, and investigators were not blinded to group allocation. Most expanded thyroid clonotypes (frequency above 0.001) were also detected in blood, suggesting blood repertoires may reflect thyroid immune responses. In validation, progression to ophthalmopathy was predicted by the model with nearly 71% sensitivity and nearly 75% specificity, a median of roughly 6.4 months before onset. A model built on a 13 V-J signature distinguished ophthalmopathy from stable hyperthyroidism, reaching roughly 88% sensitivity and about 81% specificity in cross-validation and 80%/75% in testing.

Amplification of TCR beta CDR3 regions was carried out from RNA transcripts. For the first round of RT-PCR on the TCR CDR3, the HTBI primer set was used together with the Qiagen OneStep RT-PCR kit. Libraries were constructed in a second round of multiplex PCR, after which size selection and purification were carried out. Sequencing of the libraries was done on an Illumina HiSeq2000 using paired-end 100 bp reads. Processing in the source paper ran as follows. Raw data were processed with SOAPnuke, discarding reads with adapters, uncalled bases, mean Phred below 15, or no exact constant-primer or identifier match. High-quality paired reads were merged using COPE v1.2.5, and each unique nucleotide sequence was defined as a clonotype. Clonotypes were aligned to IMGT TRBV, TRBD and TRBJ reference segments using MiTCR v1.1. The analysis was restricted to V-J combinations with a frequency above 0.0001, which together covered 99.2% of the repertoires. The TCS score was defined as F50 (clonal expansion) divided by E x V (chaos), with BLOSUM62-based TCRdist calculated between CDR3 peptides within each V-J. Welch's t-statistics and random forest reduced 450 to 600 V-J features to 10 to 15, which were used in a naive Bayes classifier (R e1071). Thyroid-blood repertoire similarity was quantified with the Morisita-Horn index. TCRdb cleaned the public reads at Q25 with fastp, built clones with MiXCR and kept in-frame beta chains. Each entry is one CDR3 protein sequence, shown with its most common DNA and genes. In this record, the V and J calls reflect TCRdb's handling and not the investigators' own analysis. The sample table lists roughly 800,000 distinct CDR3 sequences, over 35% of them with a count of one. The ten largest clonotypes hold 7% to 10% of the sample.

Counted from cysteine to phenylalanine, this CDR3 has 12 amino acids. Only the CDR3 part of the read is kept: 36 bases, read in frame from the first base. The germline ends are 9 bases apart after V is trimmed by 7 bases and J by 3 bases. The germline V gene provides CDR1 SNHLY and CDR2 FYNNEI. This TCR derives from a young man with Graves' hyperthyroidism. Source material: blood. The V gene is TRBV2 and the J gene is TRBJ1-1; there is no confident call for the D gene. The encoded CDR3 is CASTPGYTEAFF. The DNA sequence reads TGTGCCAGCACCCCCGGATACACTGAAGCTTTCTTT.